The present T cell receptor beta chain was sequenced within a study of T cell responses to AZD1222 COVID-19 vaccine. Clones were read by immunoSEQ multiplex PCR, and TCRdb kept only the in-frame ones, dropping some. There are over 85,000 clones in the sample; 88% occur only once, and roughly 1.5% lies in the top ten. Worth noting for this clone: Antigen: not known.

Points from the study as a whole: Only a handful of AZD1222 recipients, roughly 6 in all, had baseline seropositivity.

The source was peripheral blood, collected on day 0 of AZD1222 vaccination. This sequence was found in an adult in good health.

CDR3: CASSLRTAPNEKLFF. The CDR3 DNA follows: TGTGCCAGCAGCTTGCGGACAGCTCCTAATGAAAAACTGTTTTTT. The rearrangement joins TRBV7-2 to TRBJ1-4, with D maybe TRBD1 (6 bases). This CDR3 spans 15 amino acids. V lost 3 bases, J lost 3 bases, and 11 bases lay in between. Germline CDR1 SGHTA, CDR2 FQGNSA.